The source of this T cell receptor beta chain is a study of T cells after yellow fever vaccination. TCRdb itself ran the 5' RACE reads through MiXCR, one entry per CDR3 protein. Altogether just over 250,000 distinct CDR3 sequences are present, about 5.2% being singletons, with the ten largest covering 2.5% to 4%. Whole-study results and caveats: Primary-vaccination clones mostly resurfaced post-booster (about 95% CD4, under 90% CD8).

The CDR3 sequence is 13 residues long. With 7 bases clipped from V and 8 bases from J, the junction kept 6 bases outside the gene matches. Germline V lookup: CDR1 ENHRY, CDR2 SYGVKD. This clonotype was found a few times. Its antigen is undetermined. The rearrangement links TRBV10-3 to TRBJ2-1, with 9 bases matching TRBD1. The sequenced sample was CD4+ T cells sorted from PBMCs, obtained on the day of the yellow fever booster vaccination. This TCR came from a man younger than 30 who received the YFV17D yellow fever vaccine. CDR3 DNA sequence: TGTGCCATCACCACAGGGGGCCGGGATGAGCAGTTCTTC. Translated: CAITTGGRDEQFF.